The 32 T cell receptor beta chains below all came from one sample that was sequenced in a study of Ad26.COV2.S vaccination and SARS-CoV-2 variants. As for treatment: roughly 19 received Ad26.COV2.S at low or high dose, single or two shots; 5 received placebo; per-sample allocation not given. The investigators took samples on day 63 after the first vaccine or placebo injection. Profiled with immunoSEQ multiplex PCR; TCRdb holds only in-frame clones, not every one. The data contain roughly 510,000 clones, about 83% of them seen just once; the ten biggest clones take up over 10%. The starting material was peripheral blood, obtained in a trial of Ad26.COV2.S vaccine versus placebo. The receptor source for this set is a person between 18 and 60 years old who received the Ad26.COV2.S COVID-19 vaccine or a placebo.

The chain uses TRBV19 and TRBJ2-7; possible D gene TRBD2, 6 bases. V was trimmed by 4 bases and J by 3 bases, leaving 10 bases between them. The V gene's germline CDR1 is LNHDA and CDR2 SQIVND (reference sequence). The CDR3 runs to 13 residues. As DNA, the CDR3 is TGTGCCAGTAGTAGGGGACTCTACTACGAGCAGTACTTC. This sequence encodes CASSRGLYYEQYF. The full variable domain, in which reference TRBV19 and TRBJ2-7 provide the parts outside the CDR3, is DGGITQSPKYLFRKEGQNVTLSCEQNLNHDAMYWYRQDPGQGLRLIYYSQIVNDFQKGDIAEGYSVSREKKESFPLTVTSAQKNPTAFYLCASSRGLYYEQYFGPGTRLTVT.

The chain joins TRBV19 to TRBJ1-1, with 9 bases that match TRBD1. The ends lost 6 bases at V and 4 bases at J; junction bases unmatched: 12. Germline CDR1 is LNHDA and CDR2 is SQIVND (reference sequence). CDR3 size: 16 residues. The CDR3 loop is CASSRSDRGEGTEAFF. The DNA of the CDR3 is TGTGCCAGTAGCCGCTCGGACAGGGGCGAGGGCACTGAAGCTTTCTTT.

The chain couples TRBV12-3 or TRBV12-4 to TRBJ1-5, with D maybe TRBD1 (6 bases). The CDR3 is 13 amino acids. The ends were cut back, 7 bases at V and 7 bases at J, with 14 bases in the middle. The CDR3 DNA follows: TGTGCCAGCACCCTCGGGGGGGCCCAGCCCCAGCATTTT. As protein: CASTLGGAQPQHF.

The gene calls are TRBV5-1 and TRBJ2-6, with 10 bases matching TRBD1. The CDR3 length is 19 residues. The V and J ends lost 2 bases and 0 bases, in that order; junction bases with no gene match: 8. Looked up from germline, CDR1 is SGHRS and CDR2 is YFSETQ. This chain's CDR3 is CASSFWRGTGVSGANVLTF. Here the CDR3 DNA reads TGCGCCAGCAGCTTTTGGCGGGGGACAGGGGTCTCTGGGGCCAACGTCCTGACTTTC.

The chain joins TRBV5-1 to TRBJ2-3; 8 bases map to TRBD1. The CDR3 is made up of 16 amino acids. The ends lost 4 bases at V and 0 bases at J; junction bases unmatched: 7. Per germline, CDR1 SGHRS and CDR2 YFSETQ. In nucleotides, the CDR3 is TGCGCCAGCAGCAAAGGACAGGGAGAGAGCACAGATACGCAGTATTTT. This encodes CASSKGQGESTDTQYF.

The chain has TRBV15 and TRBJ1-2; unclear D gene. CDR1 is LNHNV, CDR2 YYDKDF, per germline (reference sequence). CDR3 size: 12 residues. V was trimmed by 0 bases and J by 7 bases, leaving 6 bases between them. The CDR3 loop is CATSREGFGYTF. The DNA for the CDR3 is TGTGCCACCAGCAGAGAAGGTTTTGGCTACACCTTC.

The rearrangement joins TRBV19 to TRBJ1-1, with D perhaps matching TRBD1 (6 bases). Germline V gene data show CDR1 as LNHDA and CDR2 as SQIVND (reference sequence). The V and J ends lost 5 bases and 2 bases respectively, with 15 bases between them. The CDR3 consists of 15 residues. The CDR3 DNA reads TGTGCCAGTAGTGAGGCTTGGGGGCGTAACACTGAAGCTTTCTTT. This gives the protein CASSEAWGRNTEAFF.

This chain connects TRBV5-1 to TRBJ2-1; D is possibly TRBD2 (6 bases). This CDR3 is 13 amino acids long. The V end lost 4 bases, the J end lost 8 bases, and 13 bases lay between the germline ends. The germline gives CDR1 SGHRS, CDR2 YFSETQ. In nucleotides, the CDR3 is TGCGCCAGCAGCAGGTGGGGGGAGGATGAGCAGTTCTTC. This gives the protein CASSRWGEDEQFF.

This chain uses TRBV5-4 with TRBJ1-1; D is uncertain. In germline, CDR1 is SGHNT, CDR2 YYREEE (reference sequence). With 4 bases removed from V and 4 bases from J, the gap between germline ends came to 11 bases. The CDR3 is made up of 13 amino acids. CDR3 DNA: TGTGCCAGCAGCGACCTCGGATCCACTGAAGCTTTCTTT. Translation gives CASSDLGSTEAFF.

Only one count was recorded for this clone. The V gene is TRBV28, the J gene TRBJ1-3; D unresolved. This CDR3 contains 16 residues. The V and J ends lost 2 bases and 0 bases respectively, with 11 bases between them. The germline V gene has CDR1 MDHEN and CDR2 SYDVKM. The CDR3 is CASSLVARYSGNTIYF. The CDR3 nucleotides read TGTGCCAGCAGTTTAGTGGCGCGATACTCTGGAAACACCATATATTTT.

V gene TRBV5-4 combines with J gene TRBJ2-7; either TRBD1 or TRBD2 may fit D (6 bases each). The germline V gene encodes CDR1 SGHNT and CDR2 YYREEE (reference sequence). The CDR3 runs to 16 residues. Deletions cut 4 bases from V and 2 bases from J, with 19 bases between. CDR3: CASSLPGAGGTYEQYF. In DNA form, the CDR3 reads TGTGCCAGCAGCCTGCCGGGGGCCGGTGGCACCTACGAGCAGTACTTC.

The chain joins TRBV28 to TRBJ2-3; TRBD1 matches at 10 bases. The CDR3 covers 14 residues. The junction had 8 bases not matched to a gene; V was cut back by 6 bases and J by 8 bases. CDR1 is MDHEN and CDR2 is SYDVKM in the germline V gene. The CDR3 region has the DNA TGTGCCAGCAGGTCGACAGGGGGCGCGGGTACGCAGTATTTT. As protein: CASRSTGGAGTQYF.

J is TRBJ2-6 and V is TRBV7-3; tentatively, D is TRBD2 (6 bases). Trimming pared 11 bases from V and 0 bases from J, leaving 23 bases between. Germline V gene data show CDR1 as SGHTA and CDR2 as FQGTGA. This CDR3 spans 18 amino acids. The CDR3 DNA is TGTGCCGGATGGGTCGGGGGAAACCCAATCTCTGGGGCCAACGTCCTGACTTTC. Amino acids: CAGWVGGNPISGANVLTF.

CDR3 sequence (DNA): TGTGCCAGCAGCCAAGCCATCGGGGTGCATGGCTACACCTTC. Its translation: CASSQAIGVHGYTF. This chain links TRBV3-1 (or the pseudogene TRBV3-2) with TRBJ1-2; D unresolved. The germline V and J ends were trimmed by 1 base and 6 bases, with 12 bases remaining between them. Germline V CDR1 and CDR2: LGHDT, YNNKEL (reference sequence). CDR3 length: 14 residues.

The chain is built from TRBV7-9 and TRBJ1-6, with D unclear. This CDR3 comprises 12 residues. The germline V gene has CDR1 SEHNR and CDR2 FQNEAQ (reference sequence). The V end was cut by 3 bases, the J end by 11 bases, with 8 bases between. DNA of the CDR3: TGTGCCAGCAGCTTTGACCAGGCACCCCTCCACTTT. Protein: CASSFDQAPLHF.

J is TRBJ2-4 and V is TRBV5-1, with 8 bases fitting TRBD2. Looked up from germline, CDR1 is SGHRS and CDR2 is YFSETQ. CDR3 length: 18 residues. Trimming cost V 0 bases and J 8 bases; bases outside gene matches: 16. The DNA for the CDR3 is TGCGCCAGCAGCTTGGAGGGTCGGGGCGGGAGGATAGGGGACATTCAGTACTTC. It translates to CASSLEGRGGRIGDIQYF.

The rearrangement links TRBV27 to TRBJ2-3; D is possibly TRBD2 (6 bases). V lost 5 bases to trimming and J lost 0 bases, with 12 bases between them. Germline V lookup: CDR1 MNHEY, CDR2 SMNVEV (reference sequence). CDR3 length: 15 amino acids. This CDR3 is CASSAGLRSTDTQYF. CDR3 DNA sequence: TGTGCCAGCAGTGCGGGACTGCGGAGCACAGATACGCAGTATTTT.

The rearrangement links TRBV11-2 to TRBJ2-2, with 9 bases that match TRBD2. This CDR3 contains 15 residues. CDR1 and CDR2 from the germline V gene are SGHAT and FQNNGV. With V trimmed by 3 bases and J by 6 bases, 5 bases remained unmatched. The CDR3: CASSFGGRGAGELFF. The DNA of the CDR3 is TGTGCCAGCAGCTTCGGCGGGAGGGGTGCCGGGGAGCTGTTTTTT.

The V call is TRBV27, the J call TRBJ1-1, with 7 bases aligning to TRBD1. CDR3 length equals 14 residues. Germline V gives CDR1 MNHEY, CDR2 SMNVEV (reference sequence). V gave up 6 bases and J gave up 6 bases; unmatched junction bases: 10. This CDR3 reads CASRIGGRGAEAFF. The CDR3 DNA sequence: TGTGCCAGCAGGATAGGAGGCAGGGGGGCTGAAGCTTTCTTT.

The chain uses TRBV6-2 or TRBV6-3 and TRBJ2-2, with D tentatively TRBD1 (5 bases). The V and J ends lost 0 bases and 5 bases respectively, with 10 bases between them. Germline assignment: CDR1 MNHEY and CDR2 SVGEGT. The length of the CDR3 is 15 residues. The CDR3: CASSYSSPGTGELFF. CDR3 nucleotide sequence: TGTGCCAGCAGTTACTCGAGTCCAGGGACCGGGGAGCTGTTTTTT.

The chain combines TRBV2 with TRBJ2-1, with 11 bases fitting TRBD2. The germline V gene has CDR1 SNHLY and CDR2 FYNNEI. Trimming at V came to 6 bases and at J to 6 bases, leaving 4 bases not matched to a gene. This CDR3 comprises 14 residues. The CDR3, as DNA: TGTGCCAGCAGGAGGGGGACTAGCGGCAATGAGCAGTTCTTC. Translating gives CASRRGTSGNEQFF. Full variable domain (remainder filled in from reference TRBV2 and TRBJ2-1): EPEVTQTPSHQVTQMGQEVILRCVPISNHLYFYWYRQILGQKVEFLVSFYNNEISEKSEIFDDQFSVERPDGSNFTLKIRSTKLEDSAMYFCASRRGTSGNEQFFGPGTRLTVL.

The V and J genes are TRBV28 and TRBJ1-3, with D uncertain. Trimming cost V 1 base and J 0 bases, with 7 bases left between them. The CDR3 covers 15 residues. Germline loops: CDR1 MDHEN, CDR2 SYDVKM. CDR3 region: CASSLLGSSGNTIYF. The CDR3 DNA follows: TGTGCCAGCAGTTTATTGGGCAGCTCTGGAAACACCATATATTTT.

V usage is TRBV19 and J usage is TRBJ1-1; D is unclear. Germline values: CDR1 LNHDA, CDR2 SQIVND (reference sequence). With 5 bases removed from V and 0 bases from J, the gap between germline ends came to 7 bases. The CDR3 extends over 13 amino acids. The CDR3 region has the DNA TGTGCCAGTAGTGTCCAGGTGAACACTGAAGCTTTCTTT. Amino acid sequence: CASSVQVNTEAFF.

This chain uses TRBV2 with TRBJ2-1, with TRBD1 matching 9 bases. V lost 5 bases, J lost 10 bases, and 12 bases stayed unmatched. This CDR3 has 15 amino acids. From germline, CDR1 is SNHLY and CDR2 FYNNEI. As DNA, the CDR3 is TGTGCCAGCAGTTCGGACAGGGGCTTAGGGGGGGAGCAGTTCTTC. The encoded protein is CASSSDRGLGGEQFF.

The genes are TRBV6-2 or TRBV6-3 and TRBJ2-1; a possible D gene is TRBD2 (5 bases). CDR3 length equals 18 residues. Germline V gene lookup returns CDR1 MNHEY and CDR2 SVGEGT. V was shortened by 0 bases and J by 0 bases, with 15 bases between the two germline ends. CDR3 amino acids: CASSYSSGSGSSYNEQFF. CDR3 sequence (DNA): TGTGCCAGCAGTTACTCCTCCGGAAGCGGAAGCTCCTACAATGAGCAGTTCTTC.

This clone was detected only a few times. The rearrangement links TRBV19 to TRBJ1-2; D gene ambiguous. This CDR3 has 13 amino acids. Between the trimmed V and J ends, which lost 1 base and 7 bases, there was a span of 10 bases. Germline V lookup: CDR1 LNHDA, CDR2 SQIVND (reference sequence). DNA for the CDR3: TGTGCCAGTAGTATAGGGCAGAACGCTGGCTACACCTTC. Translating it yields CASSIGQNAGYTF.

V usage is TRBV3-1 (or the pseudogene TRBV3-2) and J usage is TRBJ1-2; 10 nucleotides line up with TRBD1. Germline loops: CDR1 LGHDT, CDR2 YNNKEL (reference sequence). The CDR3 extends over 16 amino acids. The ends lost 4 bases at V and 2 bases at J; junction bases unmatched: 7. The CDR3 loop is CASSPYRQGANYGYTF. DNA for the CDR3: TGTGCCAGCAGCCCTTATCGACAGGGGGCAAACTATGGCTACACCTTC.

This clone was seen once. J is TRBJ2-5 and V is TRBV5-1; no firm D call. V was clipped by 0 bases and J by 4 bases, with 7 bases between them. The CDR3 is 13 amino acids. CDR1 and CDR2 (germline): SGHRS, YFSETQ. The CDR3 protein is CASSLDLVETQYF. Written as DNA, the CDR3 is TGCGCCAGCAGCTTGGACTTGGTAGAGACCCAGTACTTC.

The V gene is TRBV2, the J gene TRBJ1-2; D gene uncertain. The germline gives CDR1 SNHLY, CDR2 FYNNEI. V lost 7 bases, J lost 13 bases, and 19 bases lay in between. The CDR3 length is 12 residues. CDR3 sequence: CASKETAAAGTF. The CDR3 nucleotides are TGTGCCAGCAAAGAAACGGCAGCGGCTGGCACCTTC.

This clone was counted a single time. This chain uses TRBV7-9 with TRBJ1-5; the D is unclear. The V end was cut by 1 base, the J end by 4 bases, with 5 bases between. This CDR3 spans 13 amino acids. CDR1 SEHNR and CDR2 FQNEAQ come from the germline V gene (reference sequence). The CDR3 nucleotides read TGTGCCAGCAGCTTAGGGGAGAATCAGCCCCAGCATTTT. Protein: CASSLGENQPQHF.

V is TRBV30 and J is TRBJ2-1; no reliable D call. The CDR3 is made up of 12 amino acids. Trimming cost V 0 bases and J 4 bases, with 4 bases left between them. CDR1 and CDR2 (germline): GTSNPN, SVGIG (reference sequence). CDR3 protein: CAWSVGYNEQFF. The CDR3 DNA reads TGTGCCTGGAGTGTAGGGTACAATGAGCAGTTCTTC.

The chain has TRBV7-9 and TRBJ2-7; 9 bases are a match to TRBD1. CDR1 is SEHNR and CDR2 is FQNEAQ in the germline V gene (reference sequence). The CDR3 totals 15 residues. V trimming: 0 bases; J trimming: 1 base; junction bases outside the gene matches: 1. The CDR3 loop reads CASSLAGTGSYEQYF. The CDR3 bases are TGTGCCAGCAGCTTAGCCGGGACAGGGTCCTACGAGCAGTACTTC.